The rows below give T cell receptor beta chains drawn from one sample of a study of blood T cell repertoires in COVID-19. Data came from immunoSEQ multiplex PCR; TCRdb stores just in-frame clones and leaves some out. The sample has 200,000 to 250,000 clones; approximately 80% are singletons. Sequenced input: peripheral blood. The origin of the receptors is a man in his thirties or forties with active or convalescent COVID-19. The CDR3 runs from the conserved cysteine through the conserved F or W. The D gene is left open where the match is weak.

V gene: TRBV4-3
J gene: TRBJ2-5
D gene: -
CDR3 protein: CASSQEGRETQYF

V gene: TRBV13
J gene: TRBJ2-5
D gene: TRBD2
CDR3 protein: CASSPTRGQRGQETQYF

V gene: TRBV19
J gene: TRBJ1-5
D gene: TRBD1
CDR3 protein: CASSIGTGGAQPQHF

V gene: TRBV24-1
J gene: TRBJ1-1
D gene: -
CDR3 protein: CATSDPSGTEAFF

V gene: TRBV7-2
J gene: TRBJ2-7
D gene: TRBD2
CDR3 protein: CASSLDLAGLYEQYF

V gene: TRBV9
J gene: TRBJ2-6
D gene: -
CDR3 protein: CASRAGGSGANVLTF

V gene: TRBV6-2/TRBV6-3
J gene: TRBJ2-2
D gene: TRBD2
CDR3 protein: CASSYPGTSGGSVFF

V gene: TRBV9
J gene: TRBJ1-4
D gene: TRBD1
CDR3 protein: CASSAGQGRTNEKLFF

V gene: TRBV7-6
J gene: TRBJ1-2
D gene: TRBD1
CDR3 protein: CASSLGQGATYGYTF

V gene: TRBV7-2
J gene: TRBJ1-2
D gene: -
CDR3 protein: CASSLVNNYGYTF

V gene: TRBV28
J gene: TRBJ2-4
D gene: TRBD2
CDR3 protein: CASSLASGSPYF

V gene: TRBV7-3
J gene: TRBJ2-5
D gene: -
CDR3 protein: CASRPPEDQETQYF

V gene: TRBV5-4
J gene: TRBJ1-1
D gene: -
CDR3 protein: CASRGSLDTEAFF

V gene: TRBV2
J gene: TRBJ1-1
D gene: -
CDR3 protein: CASSPSAVTEAFF

V gene: TRBV30
J gene: TRBJ2-7
D gene: -
CDR3 protein: CAWSYGGEQYF

V gene: TRBV30
J gene: TRBJ1-1
D gene: TRBD1
CDR3 protein: CAWDNRGRTEAFF

V gene: TRBV5-4
J gene: TRBJ2-7
D gene: TRBD2
CDR3 protein: CASSYLAGESYEQYF

V gene: TRBV10-3
J gene: TRBJ1-5
D gene: -
CDR3 protein: CAISESKGEQPQHF

V gene: TRBV5-6
J gene: TRBJ2-7
D gene: TRBD2
CDR3 protein: CASSPVAGGGEQYF

V gene: TRBV10-3
J gene: TRBJ1-2
D gene: TRBD1
CDR3 protein: CAISDSPGQGGYGYTF

V gene: TRBV6-5
J gene: TRBJ2-3
D gene: -
CDR3 protein: CASARGDTQYF

V gene: TRBV6-5
J gene: TRBJ1-2
D gene: TRBD1
CDR3 protein: CASSRVQGSYGYTF

V gene: TRBV24-1
J gene: TRBJ2-2
D gene: TRBD1
CDR3 protein: CATSGYGTDNTGELFF

V gene: TRBV6-2/TRBV6-3
J gene: TRBJ2-7
D gene: -
CDR3 protein: CASSYGPTYEQYF

V gene: TRBV27
J gene: TRBJ1-6
D gene: -
CDR3 protein: CASSLLPGYESYNSPLHF

V gene: TRBV30
J gene: TRBJ2-1
D gene: -
CDR3 protein: CAWSEELEQFF

V gene: TRBV9
J gene: TRBJ1-1
D gene: -
CDR3 protein: CASSDGASSSAEAFF

V gene: TRBV21-1
J gene: TRBJ1-2
D gene: -
CDR3 protein: CASSKVPDYGYTF

V gene: TRBV3-1/TRBV3-2
J gene: TRBJ2-3
D gene: -
CDR3 protein: CASSQTYGTQYF

V gene: TRBV6-5
J gene: TRBJ1-6
D gene: TRBD1
CDR3 protein: CASSTRTGKDSPLHF

V gene: TRBV27
J gene: TRBJ1-1
D gene: -
CDR3 protein: CASSLTVGRIEAFF

V gene: TRBV29-1
J gene: TRBJ1-3
D gene: TRBD1
CDR3 protein: CSATGVSGNTIYF

V gene: TRBV19
J gene: TRBJ2-3
D gene: -
CDR3 protein: CASRPARGRSTDTQYF

V gene: TRBV5-1
J gene: TRBJ1-6
D gene: -
CDR3 protein: CASSLSEQGNSPLHF

V gene: TRBV4-3
J gene: TRBJ2-7
D gene: TRBD1
CDR3 protein: CASSLSPKGQAYEQYF

V gene: TRBV6-1
J gene: TRBJ2-1
D gene: TRBD2
CDR3 protein: CASSEDGGRRPYNEQFF

V gene: TRBV12-3/TRBV12-4
J gene: TRBJ1-2
D gene: TRBD1
CDR3 protein: CASSLTGSYGYTF

V gene: TRBV30
J gene: TRBJ2-3
D gene: TRBD2
CDR3 protein: CAWSVLAGRTDTQYF

V gene: TRBV5-1
J gene: TRBJ2-2
D gene: TRBD2
CDR3 protein: CASSLLLAVNTGELFF

V gene: TRBV7-2
J gene: TRBJ2-7
D gene: TRBD2
CDR3 protein: CASSSQAGDYEQYF

V gene: TRBV6-6
J gene: TRBJ2-4
D gene: TRBD2
CDR3 protein: CASSYGPGLGQNIQYF

V gene: TRBV5-4
J gene: TRBJ1-1
D gene: TRBD1
CDR3 protein: CASSFQDRVNTEAFF

V gene: TRBV6-5
J gene: TRBJ1-2
D gene: -
CDR3 protein: CASSMTLEYGYTF

V gene: TRBV27
J gene: TRBJ2-1
D gene: -
CDR3 protein: CASSRRATYNEQFF

V gene: TRBV30
J gene: TRBJ1-5
D gene: -
CDR3 protein: CAWSRGGSVNQPQHF